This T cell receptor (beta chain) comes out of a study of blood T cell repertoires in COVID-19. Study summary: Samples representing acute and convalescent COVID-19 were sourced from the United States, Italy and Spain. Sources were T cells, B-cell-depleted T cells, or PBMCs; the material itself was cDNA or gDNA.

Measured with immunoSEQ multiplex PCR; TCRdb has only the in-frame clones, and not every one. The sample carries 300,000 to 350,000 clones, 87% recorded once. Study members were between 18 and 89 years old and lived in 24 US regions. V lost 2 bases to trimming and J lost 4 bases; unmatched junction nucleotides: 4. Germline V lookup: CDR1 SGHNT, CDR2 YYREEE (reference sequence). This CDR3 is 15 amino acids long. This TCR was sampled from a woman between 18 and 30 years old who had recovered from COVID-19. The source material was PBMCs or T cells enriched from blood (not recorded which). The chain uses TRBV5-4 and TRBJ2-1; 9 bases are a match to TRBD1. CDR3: CASSFRTGAYNEQFF. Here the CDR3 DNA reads TGTGCCAGCAGCTTCCGGACAGGGGCTTACAATGAGCAGTTCTTC.